Below, 14 T cell receptor beta chains from the same sample are listed, as sequenced in a study of beta chain features in type 1 diabetes. The study, taken as a whole, reports: There was a moderate but significant shortening of TCRB CDR3s in all four CD4+ subsets of Type 1 diabetes patients.

Every bit of the isolated RNA underwent reverse transcription, so sequencing read expressed TCRB transcripts. The repertoire was sequenced with immunoSEQ multiplex PCR; TCRdb's copy has only in-frame clones and lacks some. This table holds 150,000 to 200,000 clones, approximately 8.7% found once. Their antigens remain unidentified. Sequenced input: central memory CD4+ T cells from blood. These receptors all come from a young woman with type 1 diabetes.

The J gene is TRBJ2-5, the V gene TRBV2; 8 nucleotides align to TRBD2. The CDR3 is 12 amino acids. Germline V gene lookup returns CDR1 SNHLY and CDR2 FYNNEI. After removal of 7 bases from V and 4 bases from J, the junction contained 2 bases not matched to a gene. As DNA, the CDR3 is TGTGCCAGCACCGGGGGGGGAGAGACCCAGTACTTC. Protein: CASTGGGETQYF.

The gene calls are TRBV10-3 and TRBJ2-3, with 10 bases identical to TRBD2. After removal of 0 bases from V and 1 base from J, the junction contained 4 bases not matched to a gene. CDR1 is ENHRY and CDR2 is SYGVKD in the germline V gene. The CDR3 covers 17 residues. In DNA, the CDR3 is TGTGCCATCAGTGAGTCATCGACTAGCGGGCGCACAGATACGCAGTATTTT. Translated, it gives CAISESSTSGRTDTQYF.

In this sample, this clone turned up a few times. The chain joins TRBV7-3 to TRBJ2-2; the match to TRBD2 covers 12 bases. This CDR3 is 16 amino acids long. Germline CDR1 reads SGHTA; CDR2 reads FQGTGA. Germline trimming cut 5 bases from V and 10 bases from J; bases unmatched to any gene: 11. The CDR3 loop is CASSLLAGGMREELFF. The CDR3 DNA reads as TGTGCCAGCAGCCTCCTAGCGGGAGGGATGCGGGAGGAGCTGTTTTTT.

This clone has just a few counts. V gene TRBV2 combines with J gene TRBJ2-5; weak D call: TRBD1 (7 bases). Trimming took 7 bases from V and 4 from J, leaving 13 bases between them. CDR3 size: 13 residues. CDR1 SNHLY and CDR2 FYNNEI come from the germline V gene. In DNA, the CDR3 is TGTGCCAGCATAAGACAGGGAGGAGAGACCCAGTACTTC. It translates to CASIRQGGETQYF.

The chain combines TRBV25-1 with TRBJ1-1, with D possibly TRBD1 on 5 matching bases. Germline V CDR1 and CDR2: MGHDK, SYGVNS. The CDR3 length is 14 residues. Trimming stripped 3 bases from V and 3 bases from J, with 11 bases between. The CDR3 nucleotides read TGTGCCAGCAGTGACAGGGCGGTTCACACTGAAGCTTTCTTT. Its translation: CASSDRAVHTEAFF.

This clone was counted only a few times. The rearrangement uses TRBV18 and TRBJ1-1; TRBD1 is a possible D gene (6 bases). CDR3 length equals 16 residues. V lost 4 bases, J lost 6 bases, and 21 bases lay in between. Germline loops: CDR1 KGHSH, CDR2 LQKENI. The CDR3 reads CASSRNRDRQAPEAFF. CDR3 sequence (DNA): TGTGCCAGCTCACGAAACAGAGATCGACAGGCTCCTGAAGCTTTCTTT.

This clone was seen more than once but under ten times. J is TRBJ1-2 and V is TRBV9, with D maybe TRBD1 (6 bases). The germline V gene has CDR1 SGDLS and CDR2 YYNGEE. V was pared by 3 bases and J by 3 bases, with 24 bases between. This CDR3 comprises 18 residues. In DNA, the CDR3 is TGTGCCAGCAGCGCAGGACAGAACAGGTTGTTGTCCTACTATGGCTACACCTTC. Translated, it gives CASSAGQNRLLSYYGYTF.

V is TRBV6-4 and J is TRBJ2-1; the match to TRBD2 covers 7 bases. CDR1 is MRHNA and CDR2 is SNTAGT in the germline V gene. The CDR3 has 13 amino acids. Trimming removed 6 bases from V and 9 bases from J; junction bases left unmatched: 8. The CDR3 loop reads CASSPSGATEQFF. CDR3 nucleotide sequence: TGTGCCAGCAGCCCAAGCGGGGCCACTGAGCAGTTCTTC.

This chain uses TRBV11-2 with TRBJ2-4; 10 bases map to TRBD2. The J segment lost 5 bases and the V segment lost 3 bases, leaving 10 bases of the junction unmatched. This CDR3 has 17 residues. Looked up from germline, CDR1 is SGHAT and CDR2 is FQNNGV. Here the CDR3 DNA reads TGTGCCAGCAGCTTCGAACTAGCGGGGATCAGACAAAACATTCAGTACTTC. Its protein is CASSFELAGIRQNIQYF.

The chain combines TRBV27 with TRBJ2-7; 7 nucleotides line up with TRBD1. CDR1 and CDR2 (germline): MNHEY, SMNVEV (reference sequence). The CDR3 has 12 residues. After removal of 4 bases from V and 6 bases from J, the junction contained 3 bases not matched to a gene. The DNA for the CDR3 is TGTGCCAGCAGTTCGACAGGGCTCGAGCAGTACTTC. Translated, it gives CASSSTGLEQYF.

This clone was detected only a few times. The chain recombines TRBV2 with TRBJ2-5; D may be TRBD2 (5 bases). This CDR3 region has 13 residues. Germline V gives CDR1 SNHLY, CDR2 FYNNEI. V lost 4 bases and J 0 bases, leaving 6 bases between the germline ends. CDR3: CASSVEDQETQYF. DNA of the CDR3: TGTGCCAGCAGTGTGGAGGACCAAGAGACCCAGTACTTC. The full variable domain, its missing parts supplied by reference TRBV2 and TRBJ2-5, is EPEVTQTPSHQVTQMGQEVILRCVPISNHLYFYWYRQILGQKVEFLVSFYNNEISEKSEIFDDQFSVERPDGSNFTLKIRSTKLEDSAMYFCASSVEDQETQYFGPGTRLLVL.

This chain links TRBV6-5 with TRBJ2-7; no reliable D call. Germline-derived CDR1 and CDR2 are MNHEY and SVGAGI. Trimming took 5 bases from V and 3 from J, leaving 11 bases between them. The CDR3 length is 13 residues. CDR3 DNA sequence: TGTGCCAGCAGTCCAACGGTCAACTACGAGCAGTACTTC. Translating gives CASSPTVNYEQYF.

The chain couples TRBV18 to TRBJ2-2; 12 nucleotides agree with TRBD1. The CDR3 is made up of 16 amino acids. After removal of 3 bases from V and 4 bases from J, the junction contained 3 bases not matched to a gene. From germline, CDR1 is KGHSH and CDR2 LQKENI. This chain's CDR3 is CASSPLGQGATGELFF. The CDR3 coding sequence is TGTGCCAGCTCACCCCTGGGACAGGGGGCCACCGGGGAGCTGTTTTTT. Together with reference TRBV18 and TRBJ2-2, the CDR3 gives the full variable domain: NAGVMQNPRHLVRRRGQEARLRCSPMKGHSHVYWYRQLPEEGLKFMVYLQKENIIDESGMPKERFSAEFPKEGPSILRIQQVVRGDSAAYFCASSPLGQGATGELFFGEGSRLTVL.

This clone was found a few times. The CDR3 DNA reads as TGCAGCGTCCGACAGGGGGGCTGGGGGGGGACCCAGACAGATACGCAGTATTTT. It codes for CSVRQGGWGGTQTDTQYF. The rearrangement joins TRBV29-1 to TRBJ2-3, with 9 bases lining up with TRBD1. J lost 3 bases, V lost 6 bases, and 19 bases had no gene match. Germline-derived CDR1 and CDR2 are SQVTM and ANQGSEA. This CDR3 comprises 18 residues.